These 17 T cell receptor beta chains came from one sample sequenced in a study of cytomegalovirus exposure and HLA in healthy donors. Primers for the PCR totalled 60 Vbeta and 13 Jbeta. Data came from immunoSEQ multiplex PCR; TCRdb stores just in-frame clones and leaves some out. The sample carries 84,000 or so clones, 65% to 80% recorded once. Material for sequencing was PBMCs. These receptors originate from a human donor in good health.

In its sample, this clone was seen a few times. The chain employs TRBV6-5 and TRBJ1-4; 7 bases map to TRBD1. Germline trimming cut 9 bases from V and 3 bases from J; bases unmatched to any gene: 4. The CDR3 loop spans 13 amino acids. Germline V gives CDR1 MNHEY, CDR2 SVGAGI. CDR3 loop: CASQGTANEKLFF. For the CDR3, the DNA is TGTGCCAGTCAAGGGACAGCTAATGAAAAACTGTTTTTT.

This rearrangement joins TRBV19 to TRBJ2-3; 7 nucleotides agree with TRBD1. Germline CDR1 and CDR2: LNHDA and SQIVND (reference sequence). J lost 6 bases, V lost 7 bases, and 10 bases had no gene match. The CDR3 runs to 14 residues. CDR3 sequence (DNA): TGTGCCAGTACCTATAGAGGGGGCCAGGATACGCAGTATTTT. It is translated as CASTYRGGQDTQYF.

There are a few counts of this clone. The V gene is TRBV5-1, the J gene TRBJ1-4; 9 bases fit TRBD1. The CDR3 length is 18 residues. The germline V gene has CDR1 SGHRS and CDR2 YFSETQ. Trimming took 0 bases from V and 2 from J; bases not matched to a gene: 8. This CDR3 is CASSLDGTGFETNEKLFF. The CDR3 DNA reads TGCGCCAGCAGCTTGGATGGGACAGGGTTTGAGACTAATGAAAAACTGTTTTTT.

The chain is built from TRBV6-5 and TRBJ1-4, with TRBD1 matching over 12 bases. V was pared by 6 bases and J by 8 bases, with 1 base of the junction left unmatched. The CDR3 runs 13 residues. The germline V gene has CDR1 MNHEY and CDR2 SVGAGI. The CDR3, as DNA: TGTGCCAGCAGGGGACAGGGGGCCGAAAAACTGTTTTTT. It encodes CASRGQGAEKLFF.

This clone turned up a few times. This rearrangement joins TRBV7-9 to TRBJ1-1; 10 nucleotides line up with TRBD1. The CDR3 consists of 14 residues. Looked up from germline, CDR1 is SEHNR and CDR2 is FQNEAQ (reference sequence). With V trimmed by 3 bases and J by 8 bases, 6 bases remained unmatched. The CDR3 region is CASSFRQGAGEAFF. The CDR3 DNA follows: TGTGCCAGCAGCTTCAGACAGGGGGCGGGAGAAGCTTTCTTT.

The V call is TRBV18, the J call TRBJ1-5, with D tentatively TRBD1 (6 bases). Between the trimmed V and J ends, which lost 5 bases and 5 bases, there was a span of 13 bases. This CDR3 is built from 14 residues. Looked up from germline, CDR1 is KGHSH and CDR2 is LQKENI. The CDR3 reads CASSSGQIHQPQHF. The CDR3 nucleotides read TGTGCCAGCTCATCAGGACAGATCCATCAGCCCCAGCATTTT.

This chain joins TRBV5-6 and TRBJ1-2; D uncertain. The germline CDR1 and CDR2 sequences are SGHDT and YYEEEE. V was clipped by 1 base and J by 6 bases, with 10 bases between them. The CDR3 has 13 amino acids. CDR3 coding DNA: TGTGCCAGCAGCTTGTTGGCCAGCGATGGCTACACCTTC. Protein product: CASSLLASDGYTF.

The rearrangement joins TRBV2 to TRBJ1-5; 10 bases align to TRBD1. The CDR3 extends over 15 amino acids. V shed 7 bases and J 6 bases; nucleotides not matched to a gene: 9. Per germline, CDR1 SNHLY and CDR2 FYNNEI. The CDR3 DNA reads as TGTGCCAGCACCCCGACAGGGGGCGCCGGTCAGCCCCAGCATTTT. Translation: CASTPTGGAGQPQHF.

This chain connects TRBV27 to TRBJ2-3; perhaps TRBD2 as D (6 bases). The V gene lost 0 bases and the J gene lost 2 bases, with 15 bases spanning the gap. Germline CDR1 MNHEY, CDR2 SMNVEV (reference sequence). The CDR3 is 17 residues long. The CDR3 reads CASSLSPPGVTTDTQYF. CDR3 DNA sequence: TGTGCCAGCAGTTTATCACCCCCGGGGGTGACCACAGATACGCAGTATTTT.

The chain joins TRBV11-2 to TRBJ2-3; 7 bases agree with TRBD1. The CDR3 spans 15 residues. Per the germline V gene, CDR1 is SGHAT and CDR2 is FQNNGV. DNA of the CDR3: TGTGCAGGAGGTGGCAGGGGGTCCGGCACAGATACGCAGTATTTT. This encodes CAGGGRGSGTDTQYF.

This sequence joins TRBV15 and TRBJ1-2, with 9 bases lining up with TRBD1. Trimming removed 2 bases from V and 8 bases from J; junction bases left unmatched: 9. The CDR3 length is 15 residues. Germline CDR1 LNHNV, CDR2 YYDKDF (reference sequence). For the CDR3, the DNA is TGTGCCACCAGCAGAATTGCCGGGACAGGGTCCGGCTACACCTTC. This sequence encodes CATSRIAGTGSGYTF.

The V gene is TRBV6-1, the J gene TRBJ2-1, with TRBD1 matching over 11 bases. The ends lost 4 bases at V and 7 bases at J; junction bases unmatched: 9. The germline V gene encodes CDR1 MNHNS and CDR2 SASEGT. The CDR3 has 16 amino acids. This CDR3 reads CASSGGGTGGHNEQFF. The CDR3 bases are TGTGCCAGCAGTGGGGGGGGGACAGGGGGTCATAATGAGCAGTTCTTC.

The table lists this clone with a few counts. This chain links TRBV19 with TRBJ1-2; perhaps TRBD1 as D (5 bases). The CDR3 is made up of 16 amino acids. Germline V gives CDR1 LNHDA, CDR2 SQIVND (reference sequence). Trimming removed 4 bases at V and 1 base at J, with 16 bases between. The CDR3 here is CASSRAPPTDNYGYTF. The CDR3 region has the DNA TGTGCCAGTAGTAGGGCCCCACCGACAGATAACTATGGCTACACCTTC.

The chain recombines TRBV6-5 with TRBJ1-6; no clear D gene. CDR1 MNHEY and CDR2 SVGAGI come from the germline V gene. V lost 6 bases and J 9 bases, leaving 15 bases between the germline ends. The CDR3 has 14 residues. CDR3 bases: TGTGCCAGCAGCCCCCACGGGGAGGGTTCACCCCTCCACTTT. It codes for CASSPHGEGSPLHF.

This chain links TRBV2 with TRBJ2-1; TRBD2 aligns across 9 bases. V lost 2 bases, J lost 16 bases, and 9 bases stayed unmatched. The CDR3 covers 13 residues. Germline loops: CDR1 SNHLY, CDR2 FYNNEI. The CDR3 nucleotides read TGTGCCAGCAGTGAACTAACGCGGGGGGGCCCTTTCTTC. Translation gives CASSELTRGGPFF.

CDR3 sequence (DNA): TGTGCCAGCACTGGACAGGGGGACCAAGAGACCCAGTACTTC. The encoded protein is CASTGQGDQETQYF. The J gene is TRBJ2-5, the V gene TRBV28, with 10 positions matching TRBD1. V shed 7 bases, J shed 0 bases, and the junction held 2 bases outside the gene matches. From germline, CDR1 is MDHEN and CDR2 SYDVKM. The CDR3 runs to 14 residues.

The chain combines TRBV4-1 with TRBJ2-7, with TRBD1 matching 7 bases. Germline CDR1 reads MGHRA; CDR2 reads YSYEKL. V lost 1 base, J lost 3 bases, and 6 bases stayed unmatched. The CDR3 has 15 residues. The CDR3 reads CASSQAGQGDYEQYF. The CDR3 bases are TGCGCCAGCAGCCAAGCCGGGCAGGGGGACTACGAGCAGTACTTC.